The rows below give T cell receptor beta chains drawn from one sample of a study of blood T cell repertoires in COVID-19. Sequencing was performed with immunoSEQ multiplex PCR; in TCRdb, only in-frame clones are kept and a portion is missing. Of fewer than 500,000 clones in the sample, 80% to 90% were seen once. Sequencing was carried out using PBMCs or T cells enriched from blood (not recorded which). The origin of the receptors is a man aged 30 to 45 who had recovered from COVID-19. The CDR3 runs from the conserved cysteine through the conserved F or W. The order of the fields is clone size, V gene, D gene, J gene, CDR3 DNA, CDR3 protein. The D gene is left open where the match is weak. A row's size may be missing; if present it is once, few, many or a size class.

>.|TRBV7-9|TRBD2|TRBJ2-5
TGTGCCAGCAGCTTCGGGCCCGGGAGGGGTGCAAGGGACCAGTACTTC
CASSFGPGRGARDQYF
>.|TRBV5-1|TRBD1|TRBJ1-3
TGCGCCAGCAGCTACCTGACAGGGGAACGAAACACCATATATTTT
CASSYLTGERNTIYF
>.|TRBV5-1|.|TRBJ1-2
TGCGCCAGCAGCTTGGTTGGCGGGGATGGCTACACCTTC
CASSLVGGDGYTF
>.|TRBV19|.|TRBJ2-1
TGTGCCAGTAGCCCTGAGGGAGGTGATGAGCAGTTCTTC
CASSPEGGDEQFF
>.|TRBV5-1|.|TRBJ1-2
TGCGCCAGCAGCCCACAGGGAACTAACTATGGCTACACCTTC
CASSPQGTNYGYTF
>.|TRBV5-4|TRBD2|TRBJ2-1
TGTGCCAGCAGCCCCGGGACTAGCGGGAGGGCCAGGGGAAATGAGCAGTTCTTC
CASSPGTSGRARGNEQFF
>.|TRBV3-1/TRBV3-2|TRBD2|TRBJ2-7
TGTGCCAGCAGCCCGCCCCCTTCCAGCGGGAGGGCCTACGAGCAGTACTTC
CASSPPPSSGRAYEQYF
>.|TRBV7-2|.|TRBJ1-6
TGTGCCAGCAGCTTATCAGGGCTGGTAAATAATTCACCCCTCCACTTT
CASSLSGLVNNSPLHF
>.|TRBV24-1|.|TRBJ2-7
TGTGCCACCAGTGATCGCGGCCTCTACGAGCAGTACTTC
CATSDRGLYEQYF
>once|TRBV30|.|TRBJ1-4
TGTGCCTGGACATCGAGTACAGGCGAAAAACTGTTTTTT
CAWTSSTGEKLFF
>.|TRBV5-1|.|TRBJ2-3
TGCGCCAGCAGGATCTACCCTAGCACAGATACGCAGTATTTT
CASRIYPSTDTQYF
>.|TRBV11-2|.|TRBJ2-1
TGTGCCAGCAGCTTAGCGGGGCAGGGACACCCCTACAATGAGCAGTTCTTC
CASSLAGQGHPYNEQFF
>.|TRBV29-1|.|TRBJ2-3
TGCAGCGTTGTACCCGGCCATGGAGCGGCAGATACGCAGTATTTT
CSVVPGHGAADTQYF
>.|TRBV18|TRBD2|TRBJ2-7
TGTGCCAGCTCGCCGGGAGGGCCCTCCTACGAGCAGTACTTC
CASSPGGPSYEQYF
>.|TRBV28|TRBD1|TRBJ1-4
TGTGCCAGCAGTTCCGGACAGGGGCCTAATGAAAAACTGTTTTTT
CASSSGQGPNEKLFF
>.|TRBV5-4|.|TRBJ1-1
TGTGCCAGCAGCGGTACGGGGGTAACTGAAGCTTTCTTT
CASSGTGVTEAFF
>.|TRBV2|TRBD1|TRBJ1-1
TGTGCCAGCAGCGTCCAGGGGGAGAACACTGAAGCTTTCTTT
CASSVQGENTEAFF
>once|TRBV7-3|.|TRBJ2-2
TGTGCCAGCAGCTTATCGCGGGTAGGGAACACCGGGGAGCTGTTTTTT
CASSLSRVGNTGELFF
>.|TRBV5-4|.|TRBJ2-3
TGTGCCAGCACCTCAGGGTTTAGCAGAAGCACAGATACGCAGTATTTT
CASTSGFSRSTDTQYF
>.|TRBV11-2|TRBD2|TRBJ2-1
TGTGCCAGCAGCTTGCCGGGTAGCGGGTCTTACAATGAGCAGTTCTTC
CASSLPGSGSYNEQFF
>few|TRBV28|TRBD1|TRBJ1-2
TGTGCCAGCAAACCGGGACAGGGGATCTATGGCTACACCTTC
CASKPGQGIYGYTF
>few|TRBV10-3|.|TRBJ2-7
TGTGCCATCAGCCTACTCCCTCCTCTGGACAGTCTGCGCTCCTACGAGCAGTACTTC
CAISLLPPLDSLRSYEQYF
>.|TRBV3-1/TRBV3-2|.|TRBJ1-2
TGTGCCAGCAGCCAGATAGCTAACTATGGCTACACCTTC
CASSQIANYGYTF
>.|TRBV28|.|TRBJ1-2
TGTGCCAGCAGGTTAACAGGAATCTCTGGCTACACCTTC
CASRLTGISGYTF
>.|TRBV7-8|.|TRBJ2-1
TGTGCCAGCAGCTTAGACATAGAGGGAGTTCCGTACAATGAGCAGTTCTTC
CASSLDIEGVPYNEQFF
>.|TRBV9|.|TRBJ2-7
TGTGCCAGCAGCTTTGACAACGAGCAGTACTTC
CASSFDNEQYF
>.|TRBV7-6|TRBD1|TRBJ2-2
TGTGCCAGCAGCCTGACCGGGACAGCGAACACCGGGGAGCTGTTTTTT
CASSLTGTANTGELFF
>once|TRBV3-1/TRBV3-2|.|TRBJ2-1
TGTGCCAGCAGCCAAGATCGCCAGGGTCACAATGAGCAGTTCTTC
CASSQDRQGHNEQFF
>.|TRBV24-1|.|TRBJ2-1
TGTGCCACCTCGCAGAACAATGAGCAGTTCTTC
CATSQNNEQFF
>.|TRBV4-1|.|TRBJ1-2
TGCGCCAGCAGCCAAGCGTCCCGACAGCACTATGGCTACACCTTC
CASSQASRQHYGYTF
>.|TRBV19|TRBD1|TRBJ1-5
TGTGCCAGTAGGGACAGGGTGGGTCAGCCCCAGCATTTT
CASRDRVGQPQHF
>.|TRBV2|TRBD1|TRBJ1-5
TGTGCCAGCAGATCCCGGGACAGACCAAATCAGCCCCAGCATTTT
CASRSRDRPNQPQHF
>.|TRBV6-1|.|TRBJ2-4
TGTGCCAGCAGTGAAGCCCCGAGCCGGTCCATTCAGTACTTC
CASSEAPSRSIQYF
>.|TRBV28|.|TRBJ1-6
TGTGCCAGCAACCGCGCTCGGGGACACCATAATTCACCCCTCCACTTT
CASNRARGHHNSPLHF
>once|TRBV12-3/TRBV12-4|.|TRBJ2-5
TGTGCCAGCAGTTGGACTACACAAGAGACCCAGTACTTC
CASSWTTQETQYF
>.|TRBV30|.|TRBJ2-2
TGTGCCTGGGGGGAGTACACCGGGGAGCTGTTTTTT
CAWGEYTGELFF
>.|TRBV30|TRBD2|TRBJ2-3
TGTGCCTGGGGTCGGACTAGCGGAGAGACAGATACGCAGTATTTT
CAWGRTSGETDTQYF
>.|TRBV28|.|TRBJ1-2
TGTGCCATCACCTCTGGGACAATATTGGGGGGCTACACCTTC
CAITSGTILGGYTF
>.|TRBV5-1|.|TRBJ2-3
TGCGCCAGCACCCAGCCGGGAACAGATACGCAGTATTTT
CASTQPGTDTQYF
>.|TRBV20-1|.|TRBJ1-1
TGCAGTGCTAGTGTGAGTGAAGCTTTCTTT
CSASVSEAFF